These 6 T cell receptor beta chains share one sample of origin, sequenced in a study of blood T cells in healthy people across ages. Then a second PCR, running about 7 to 11 cycles, was carried out with a sample-barcoded 5' primer and a J-beta primer mix. TCRdb re-analysed the 5' RACE reads in MiXCR, keeping a single row per CDR3 protein. The table includes 2 million or so distinct CDR3 sequences, just under 50% detected once. Sequenced input: blood. The receptors were sampled from a woman aged 35 to 49 in good health.

J is TRBJ2-6 and V is TRBV6-1; no firm D call. The CDR3 sequence is 13 residues long. V shed 2 bases and J shed 8 bases, with 7 bases lying between them. Germline V gives CDR1 MNHNS, CDR2 SASEGT. CDR3 residues: CASSERPPNVLTF. In DNA form, the CDR3 reads TGTGCCAGCAGTGAAAGGCCCCCCAACGTCCTGACTTTC.

This clonotype was counted many times. This sequence joins TRBV12-3 or TRBV12-4 and TRBJ2-1; D is unresolved. This CDR3 spans 17 amino acids. V was trimmed by 2 bases and J by 7 bases, leaving 21 bases between them. In DNA form, the CDR3 reads TGTGCCAGCAGTTTAAGTCTGTCCTGGGTTCCTTATAATGAGCAGTTCTTC. This translates into CASSLSLSWVPYNEQFF.

Comment on this clonotype: At one of its ends the junction is not consistent with the germline gene, which may arise from a read error. The chain employs TRBV14 and TRBJ1-3; D remains unclear. The CDR3 is 13 residues long. Germline CDR1 and CDR2: SGHDN and FVKESK. CDR3 in DNA: TGTGCCAGCAGTCGGACTCCTGGAAACACCGTATATTTT. Its protein product is CASSRTPGNTVYF.

The rearrangement uses TRBV28 and TRBJ2-7; 7 positions agree with TRBD1. Germline lookup yields CDR1 MDHEN and CDR2 SYDVKM. The CDR3 spans 14 residues. J was trimmed by 5 bases and V by 5 bases; bases with no gene match: 9. The CDR3 DNA reads as TGTGCCAGCAGTGTAGTACCGGGACAGAACGAGCAGTACTTC. This translates into CASSVVPGQNEQYF.

The V and J genes are TRBV5-6 and TRBJ2-5; 8 positions agree with TRBD2. This CDR3 has 16 amino acids. With 0 bases clipped from V and 0 bases from J, the junction kept 4 bases outside the gene matches. In germline, CDR1 is SGHDT, CDR2 YYEEEE. In DNA, the CDR3 is TGTGCCAGCAGCTTGGCCGGCGGGGGGTACCAAGAGACCCAGTACTTC. Its translation is CASSLAGGGYQETQYF.

This chain uses TRBV12-3 or TRBV12-4 with TRBJ2-4; D not resolved. V was cut by 7 bases and J by 7 bases, with 11 bases left in between. The CDR3 is made up of 12 amino acids. The CDR3 bases are TGTGCCAGCACGGGCGCCTTCAACATTCAGTACTTC. This encodes CASTGAFNIQYF.